The clone carrying this TCR beta chain was observed at least ten times. Its target is not known. As for the cDNA, it was generated by 5'RACE with 10-nucleotide random UMIs. Using its own MiXCR run on the 5' RACE reads, TCRdb lists one record per CDR3 protein. The sample holds roughly 18,000 distinct CDR3 sequences, 14% seen once. The source of the sample is a study of neurological immune-mediated disorders. Study outcomes and limitations: None of the CDR3 amino acid sequences in expanded clones turned up in more than one subject, which points to private repertoires in all groups.

This clonotype was obtained from a woman aged 55-69 years with HTLV-1-associated myelopathy (HAM/TSP). Input material: CD4+ T cells from blood.

Written as DNA, the CDR3 is TGTGCCAGCAGACGGGGACTCGAAAGCTCCTACGAGCAGTACTTC. Protein sequence: CASRRGLESSYEQYF. The chain uses TRBV5-5 and TRBJ2-7, with D possibly TRBD2 on 6 matching bases. This CDR3 contains 15 residues. The germline gives CDR1 SGHKS, CDR2 YYEKEE (reference sequence). V was shortened by 5 bases and J by 0 bases, with 15 bases between the two germline ends.